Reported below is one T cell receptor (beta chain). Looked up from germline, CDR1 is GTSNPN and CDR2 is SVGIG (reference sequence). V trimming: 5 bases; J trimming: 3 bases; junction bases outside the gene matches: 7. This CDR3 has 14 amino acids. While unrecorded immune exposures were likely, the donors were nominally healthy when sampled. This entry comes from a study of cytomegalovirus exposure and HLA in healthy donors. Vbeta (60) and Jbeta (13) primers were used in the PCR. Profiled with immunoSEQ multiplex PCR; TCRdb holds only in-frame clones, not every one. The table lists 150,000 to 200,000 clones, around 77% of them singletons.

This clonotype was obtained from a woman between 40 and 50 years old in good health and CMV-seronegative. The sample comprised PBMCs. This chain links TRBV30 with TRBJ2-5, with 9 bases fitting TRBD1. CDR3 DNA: TGTGCCTGGCAAAGGGGGACAGGGAAAGAGACCCAGTACTTC. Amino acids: CAWQRGTGKETQYF.